One sample yielded the 21 T cell receptor beta chains listed below, sequenced in a study of blood T cell repertoires in COVID-19. Using immunoSEQ multiplex PCR, the repertoire was profiled, and TCRdb retains in-frame clones only, with some absent. The sample consists of about 210,000 clones, 81% of them appearing once. Source material: PBMCs or T cells enriched from blood (not recorded which). The receptors here all came from a woman aged 45-65 years with acute COVID-19.

The chain has TRBV6-2 or TRBV6-3 and TRBJ2-2; D is ambiguous. CDR1 MNHEY and CDR2 SVGEGT come from the germline V gene. V shed 2 bases and J shed 0 bases, with 7 bases lying between them. There are 15 residues in the CDR3. CDR3 loop: CASSYHSPNTGELFF. CDR3 sequence (DNA): TGTGCCAGCAGTTACCACTCGCCGAACACCGGGGAGCTGTTTTTT.

V gene TRBV18 combines with J gene TRBJ2-7; D possibly corresponds to TRBD2 (6 bases). Germline assignment: CDR1 KGHSH and CDR2 LQKENI. The V gene lost 2 bases and the J gene lost 3 bases, with 11 bases spanning the gap. This CDR3 comprises 14 residues. CDR3 DNA: TGTGCCAGCTCACCAGGACGGGGGAGCTACGAGCAGTACTTC. The encoded protein is CASSPGRGSYEQYF.

The chain combines TRBV7-2 with TRBJ2-5, with 8 bases matching TRBD1. The V segment lost 3 bases and the J segment 4 bases; nucleotides outside the gene matches: 4. CDR1 and CDR2 from the germline V gene are SGHTA and FQGNSA. The length of the CDR3 is 14 residues. CDR3 in amino acids: CASSFSGGSETQYF. CDR3 nucleotides: TGTGCCAGCAGCTTCTCAGGGGGCTCAGAGACCCAGTACTTC.

This clone appeared a few times. The chain recombines TRBV6-1 with TRBJ1-2, with D uncertain. The CDR3 has 14 amino acids. Germline V CDR1 and CDR2: MNHNS, SASEGT. V was pared by 0 bases and J by 5 bases, with 10 bases between. For the CDR3, the DNA is TGTGCCAGCAGTGAAGCGTGGAGTGTTTATGGCTACACCTTC. Protein product: CASSEAWSVYGYTF.

This clone has just one count. The chain carries TRBV4-3 and TRBJ2-1, with 7 bases that match TRBD2. Looked up from germline, CDR1 is LGHNA and CDR2 is YSLEER. V shed 1 base, J shed 2 bases, and the junction held 11 bases outside the gene matches. The CDR3 totals 18 residues. The CDR3 nucleotides read TGCGCCAGCAGCCAAGGAACGTTCGCGGGAGAACCCTACAATGAGCAGTTCTTC. Amino acids: CASSQGTFAGEPYNEQFF.

This sequence joins TRBV7-2 and TRBJ2-1; 10 positions agree with TRBD2. The CDR3 spans 15 residues. Germline V gives CDR1 SGHTA, CDR2 FQGNSA. V was pared by 3 bases and J by 7 bases, with 6 bases of the junction left unmatched. The CDR3 DNA sequence: TGTGCCAGCAGCTTTCGAGCGGGAGGGGGGAATGAGCAGTTCTTC. Translated: CASSFRAGGGNEQFF.

In nucleotides, the CDR3 is TGTGCCAGCAGCTTGGCCTCCTACACTGAAGCTTTCTTT. As protein: CASSLASYTEAFF. The V call is TRBV5-8, the J call TRBJ1-1, with no clear D. Germline V gives CDR1 SGHTS, CDR2 YDEGEE. Trimming took off 0 bases at V and 3 bases at J, with 6 bases between the two ends. The CDR3 sequence is 13 residues long.

The chain couples TRBV3-1 (or the pseudogene TRBV3-2) to TRBJ2-7; TRBD2 aligns across 9 bases. The germline V gene encodes CDR1 LGHDT and CDR2 YNNKEL (reference sequence). The CDR3 runs to 16 residues. J was trimmed by 0 bases and V by 0 bases; bases with no gene match: 3. The CDR3, as DNA: TGTGCCAGCAGCCAAGAATTAGCGGGAGTCTCCTACGAGCAGTACTTC. It is translated as CASSQELAGVSYEQYF.

The table lists this clone with a few counts. The genes are TRBV7-2 and TRBJ2-1; D unclear. This CDR3 spans 15 amino acids. Germline CDR1 and CDR2: SGHTA and FQGNSA. Trimming left V 5 bases short and J 3 bases short, with 14 bases between. CDR3 amino acids: CASSVSRGSYNEQFF. The CDR3 DNA reads as TGTGCCAGCAGCGTCTCCCGAGGTAGCTACAATGAGCAGTTCTTC.

The genes are TRBV10-2 and TRBJ1-2; TRBD1 agrees at 8 bases. Germline trimming cut 4 bases from V and 8 bases from J; bases unmatched to any gene: 12. The CDR3 has 15 amino acids. Germline loops: CDR1 WSHSY, CDR2 SAAADI. CDR3 residues: CASSALATGVGGYTF. The DNA of the CDR3 is TGCGCCAGCAGTGCCCTTGCGACAGGGGTCGGCGGCTACACCTTC.

This clone was found once. This chain links TRBV14 with TRBJ2-1; D may be TRBD1 (5 bases). CDR1 and CDR2 (germline): SGHDN, FVKESK. V lost 4 bases, J lost 2 bases, and 15 bases lay in between. The CDR3 is made up of 16 amino acids. CDR3 DNA sequence: TGTGCCAGCAGCCGACAGCTAGATTGGGCCTACAATGAGCAGTTCTTC. This gives the protein CASSRQLDWAYNEQFF.

This clone was counted once. The chain is built from TRBV2 and TRBJ2-2; 7 bases map to TRBD1. Germline V lookup: CDR1 SNHLY, CDR2 FYNNEI. The V gene end was trimmed by 7 bases and the J gene end by 6 bases; junction bases not matched to a gene: 11. The CDR3 length is 15 residues. The CDR3 reads CASIQSGQVPGELFF. Written as DNA, the CDR3 is TGTGCCAGCATTCAATCCGGACAGGTCCCCGGGGAGCTGTTTTTT.

The chain has TRBV18 and TRBJ2-3; D remains ambiguous. The CDR3 is 17 residues long. V lost 2 bases and J 0 bases, leaving 15 bases between the germline ends. Germline CDR1 is KGHSH and CDR2 is LQKENI. CDR3 nucleotide sequence: TGTGCCAGCTCACCATCGATAGTTAGATCTAGCACAGATACGCAGTATTTT. Amino acid sequence: CASSPSIVRSSTDTQYF. Full variable domain (remainder filled in from reference TRBV18 and TRBJ2-3): NAGVMQNPRHLVRRRGQEARLRCSPMKGHSHVYWYRQLPEEGLKFMVYLQKENIIDESGMPKERFSAEFPKEGPSILRIQQVVRGDSAAYFCASSPSIVRSSTDTQYFGPGTRLTVL.

The chain combines TRBV25-1 with TRBJ1-1, with D possibly being TRBD1 (6 bases). The germline V gene has CDR1 MGHDK and CDR2 SYGVNS. This CDR3 comprises 11 residues. Trimming took off 5 bases at V and 8 bases at J, with 9 bases between the two ends. As DNA, the CDR3 is TGTGCCAGCAGTCCGGGGACAGAAGCTTTCTTT. As protein: CASSPGTEAFF.

This chain connects TRBV5-5 to TRBJ1-2; D uncertain. This CDR3 contains 15 residues. Per the germline V gene, CDR1 is SGHKS and CDR2 is YYEKEE (reference sequence). V was trimmed by 1 base and J by 2 bases, leaving 12 bases between them. This CDR3 reads CASSLSDRGNYGYTF. CDR3 coding DNA: TGTGCCAGCAGCTTGTCGGATCGGGGAAACTATGGCTACACCTTC.

The J gene is TRBJ2-5, the V gene TRBV12-5; 11 bases are a match to TRBD2. There are 15 residues in the CDR3. Germline lookup yields CDR1 LGHNT and CDR2 FRNRAP. J lost 5 bases, V lost 7 bases, and 9 bases had no gene match. CDR3 DNA: TGTGCTAGTGATTTTAGCGGGGGGGCCGGGGAGACCCAGTACTTC. Amino acid sequence: CASDFSGGAGETQYF. Supplemented by reference TRBV12-5 and TRBJ2-5, the full variable domain reads DARVTQTPRHKVTEMGQEVTMRCQPILGHNTVFWYRQTMMQGLELLAYFRNRAPLDDSGMPKDRFSAEMPDATLATLKIQPSEPRDSAVYFCASDFSGGAGETQYFGPGTRLLVL.

This clone was counted only a few times. The J gene is TRBJ2-2, the V gene TRBV2; D gene uncertain. CDR3 length equals 13 residues. Trimming stripped 6 bases from V and 4 bases from J, with 9 bases between. From germline, CDR1 is SNHLY and CDR2 FYNNEI. As DNA, the CDR3 is TGTGCCAGCAGCGAGACACCCACCGGGGAGCTGTTTTTT. Translating gives CASSETPTGELFF.

The chain employs TRBV27 and TRBJ2-7; TRBD1 aligns across 8 bases. Germline lookup yields CDR1 MNHEY and CDR2 SMNVEV (reference sequence). The CDR3 loop spans 13 amino acids. J lost 6 bases, V lost 0 bases, and 1 base had no gene match. The DNA for the CDR3 is TGTGCCAGCAGTTTATCACAGGGGGTCGAGCAGTACTTC. Amino acid sequence: CASSLSQGVEQYF.

This clone was detected many times. The chain links TRBV18 to TRBJ1-2, with D perhaps matching TRBD1 (5 bases). The CDR3 runs to 13 residues. CDR1 and CDR2 from the germline V gene are KGHSH and LQKENI. V gave up 3 bases and J gave up 7 bases, with 12 bases separating them. The CDR3 sequence is CASSPQEGAGYTF. CDR3 bases: TGTGCCAGCTCACCCCAGGAAGGGGCTGGCTACACCTTC.

V and J are TRBV4-3 and TRBJ2-5; 15 positions match TRBD2. CDR1 is LGHNA, CDR2 YSLEER, per germline. This CDR3 comprises 18 residues. V shed 1 base, J shed 1 base, and the junction held 4 bases outside the gene matches. CDR3 sequence: CASSQGGTSGGLQETQYF. The CDR3 nucleotides read TGCGCCAGCAGCCAAGGCGGGACTAGCGGGGGGCTCCAAGAGACCCAGTACTTC.

This clone was seen a single time. The chain links TRBV24-1 to TRBJ2-1, with 15 bases fitting TRBD2. From germline, CDR1 is KGHDR and CDR2 SFDVKD. Losses at the gene ends were 4 bases for V and 0 bases for J; bases not matched to a gene: 12. There are 21 residues in the CDR3. CDR3 in amino acids: CATSDPSWTSGGESSYNEQFF. The CDR3 coding sequence is TGTGCCACCAGTGACCCCTCCTGGACTAGCGGGGGGGAAAGCTCCTACAATGAGCAGTTCTTC.